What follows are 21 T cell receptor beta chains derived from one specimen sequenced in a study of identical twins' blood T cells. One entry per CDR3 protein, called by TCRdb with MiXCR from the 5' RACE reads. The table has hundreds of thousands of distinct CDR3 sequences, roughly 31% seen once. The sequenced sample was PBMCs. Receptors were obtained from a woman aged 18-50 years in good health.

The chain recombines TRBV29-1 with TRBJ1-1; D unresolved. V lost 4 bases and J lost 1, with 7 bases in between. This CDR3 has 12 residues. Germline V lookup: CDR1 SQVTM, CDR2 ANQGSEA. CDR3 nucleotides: TGCAGCGTTGGACGAAAGAACACTGAAGCTTTCTTT. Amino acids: CSVGRKNTEAFF. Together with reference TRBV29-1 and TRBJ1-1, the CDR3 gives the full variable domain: SAVISQKPSRDICQRGTSLTIQCQVDSQVTMMFWYRQQPGQSLTLIATANQGSEATYESGFVIDKFPISRPNLTFSTLTVSNMSPEDSSIYLCSVGRKNTEAFFGQGTRLTVV.

CDR3 loop: CANSPTGVAMNTGELFF. DNA for the CDR3: TGTGCCAACAGCCCGACAGGGGTGGCCATGAACACCGGGGAGCTGTTTTTT. The chain recombines TRBV6-6 with TRBJ2-2, with 8 nucleotides matching TRBD1. Losses at the gene ends were 10 bases for V and 1 base for J; bases not matched to a gene: 14. Germline V gene data show CDR1 as MNHNY and CDR2 as SVGAGI (reference sequence). CDR3 length equals 17 residues.

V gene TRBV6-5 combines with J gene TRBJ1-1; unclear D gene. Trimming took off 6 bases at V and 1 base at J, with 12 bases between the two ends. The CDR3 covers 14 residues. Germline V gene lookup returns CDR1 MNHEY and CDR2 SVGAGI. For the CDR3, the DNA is TGTGCCAGCAGCCCTGACATCTGGAACACTGAAGCTTTCTTT. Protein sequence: CASSPDIWNTEAFF.

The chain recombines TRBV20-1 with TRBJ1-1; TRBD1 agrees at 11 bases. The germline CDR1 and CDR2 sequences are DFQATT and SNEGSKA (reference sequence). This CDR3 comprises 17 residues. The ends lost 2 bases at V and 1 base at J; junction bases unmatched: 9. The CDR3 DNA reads TGCAGTGCTAGACCGGGACAGGGGGACTACCCGAACACTGAAGCTTTCTTT. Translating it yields CSARPGQGDYPNTEAFF.

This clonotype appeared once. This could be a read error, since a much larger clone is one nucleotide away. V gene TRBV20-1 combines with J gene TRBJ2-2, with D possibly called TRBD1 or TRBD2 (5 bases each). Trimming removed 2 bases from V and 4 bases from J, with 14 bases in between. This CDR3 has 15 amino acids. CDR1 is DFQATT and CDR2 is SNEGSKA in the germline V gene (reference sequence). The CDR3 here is CSARKLGASTGELFF. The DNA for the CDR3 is TGCAGTGCTAGAAAGCTCGGGGCGAGCACCGGGGAGCTGTTTTTT.

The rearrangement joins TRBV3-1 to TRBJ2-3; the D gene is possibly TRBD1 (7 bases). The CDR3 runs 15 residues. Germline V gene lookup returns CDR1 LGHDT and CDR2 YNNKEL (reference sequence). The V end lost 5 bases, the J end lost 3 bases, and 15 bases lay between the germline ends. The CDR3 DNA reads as TGTGCCAGCAGCTACCAGACAGGGAGGACAGATACGCAGTATTTT. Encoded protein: CASSYQTGRTDTQYF.

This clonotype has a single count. The CDR3 DNA reads TGTACCATCAGCGGGAGCGTAAGCGCTGAAGCTTTCTTT. Encoded protein: CTISGSVSAEAFF. The V and J genes are TRBV5-6 and TRBJ1-1; D not certain. Germline V CDR1 and CDR2: SGHDT, YYEEEE. The CDR3 loop spans 13 amino acids.

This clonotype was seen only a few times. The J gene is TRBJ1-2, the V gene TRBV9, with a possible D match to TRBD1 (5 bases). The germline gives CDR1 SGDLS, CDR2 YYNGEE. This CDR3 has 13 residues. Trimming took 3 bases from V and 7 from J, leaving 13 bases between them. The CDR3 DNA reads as TGTGCCAGCAGCGGTGGCAGGGCGGGTGGCTACACCTTC. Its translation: CASSGGRAGGYTF.

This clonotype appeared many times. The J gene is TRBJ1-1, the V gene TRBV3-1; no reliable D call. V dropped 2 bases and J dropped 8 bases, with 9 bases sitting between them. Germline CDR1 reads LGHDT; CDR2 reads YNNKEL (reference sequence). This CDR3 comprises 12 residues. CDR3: CASSQRIGEAFF. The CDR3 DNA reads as TGTGCCAGCAGCCAACGTATTGGGGAAGCTTTCTTT.

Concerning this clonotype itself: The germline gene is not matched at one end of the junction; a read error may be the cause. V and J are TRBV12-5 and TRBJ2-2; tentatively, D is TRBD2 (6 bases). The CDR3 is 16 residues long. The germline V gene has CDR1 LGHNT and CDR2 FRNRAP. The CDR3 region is CASGLGPAPSTGGLFF. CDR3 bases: TGTGCTAGTGGTTTGGGGCCGGCCCCGAGCACCGGGGGGCTGTTTTTT.

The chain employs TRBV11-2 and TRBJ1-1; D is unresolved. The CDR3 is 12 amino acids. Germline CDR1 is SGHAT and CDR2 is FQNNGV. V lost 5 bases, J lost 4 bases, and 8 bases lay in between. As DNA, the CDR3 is TGTGCCAGCAGCCTGAAACTCACTGAAGCTTTCTTT. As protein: CASSLKLTEAFF. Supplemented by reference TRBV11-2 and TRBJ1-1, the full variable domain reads EAGVAQSPRYKIIEKRQSVAFWCNPISGHATLYWYQQILGQGPKLLIQFQNNGVVDDSQLPKDRFSAERLKGVDSTLKIQPAKLEDSAVYLCASSLKLTEAFFGQGTRLTVV.

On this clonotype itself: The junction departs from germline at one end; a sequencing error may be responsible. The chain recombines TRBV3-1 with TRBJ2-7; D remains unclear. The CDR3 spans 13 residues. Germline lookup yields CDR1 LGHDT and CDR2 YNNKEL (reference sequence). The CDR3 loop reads CPSSQDPFYEQYF. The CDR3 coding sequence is TGTCCCAGCAGCCAAGACCCCTTTTACGAGCAGTACTTC.

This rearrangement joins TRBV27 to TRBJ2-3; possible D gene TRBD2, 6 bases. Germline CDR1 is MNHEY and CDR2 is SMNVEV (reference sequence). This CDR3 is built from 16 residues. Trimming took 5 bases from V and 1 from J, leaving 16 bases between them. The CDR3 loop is CASSKYRDWGTDTQYF. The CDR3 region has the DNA TGTGCCAGCAGTAAATACCGGGACTGGGGCACAGATACGCAGTATTTT.

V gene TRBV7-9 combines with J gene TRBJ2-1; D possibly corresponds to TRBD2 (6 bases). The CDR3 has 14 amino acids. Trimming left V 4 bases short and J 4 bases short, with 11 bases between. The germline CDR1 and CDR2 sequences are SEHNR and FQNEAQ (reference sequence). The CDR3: CASSSEGLYNEQFF. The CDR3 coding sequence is TGTGCCAGCAGCTCGGAGGGACTGTACAATGAGCAGTTCTTC.

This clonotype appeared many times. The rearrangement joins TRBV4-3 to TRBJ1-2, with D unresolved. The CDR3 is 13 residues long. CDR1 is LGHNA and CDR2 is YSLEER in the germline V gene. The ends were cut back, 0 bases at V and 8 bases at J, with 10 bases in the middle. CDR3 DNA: TGCGCCAGCAGCCAAGAAGGCCTTTACGGCTACACCTTC. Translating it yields CASSQEGLYGYTF.

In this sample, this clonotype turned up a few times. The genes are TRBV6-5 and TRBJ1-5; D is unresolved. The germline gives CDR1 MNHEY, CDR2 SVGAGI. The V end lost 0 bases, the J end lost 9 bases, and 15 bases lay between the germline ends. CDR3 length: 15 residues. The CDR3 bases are TGTGCCAGCAGTTACTCGACGACACACCGATTGCCCCAGCATTTT. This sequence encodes CASSYSTTHRLPQHF.

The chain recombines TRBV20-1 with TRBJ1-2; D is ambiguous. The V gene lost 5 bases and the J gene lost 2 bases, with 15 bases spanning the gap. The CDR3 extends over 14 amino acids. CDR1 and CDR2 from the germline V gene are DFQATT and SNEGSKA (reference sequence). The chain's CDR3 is CSASAQDTNYGYTF. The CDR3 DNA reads TGCAGTGCTTCCGCCCAGGATACAAACTATGGCTACACCTTC.

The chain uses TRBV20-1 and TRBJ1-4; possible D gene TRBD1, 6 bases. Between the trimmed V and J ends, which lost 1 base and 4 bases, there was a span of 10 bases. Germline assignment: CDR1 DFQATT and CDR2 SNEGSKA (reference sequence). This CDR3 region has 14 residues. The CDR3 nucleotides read TGCAGTGCTAGAGTACGAGGGGGTAATGAAAAACTGTTTTTT. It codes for CSARVRGGNEKLFF.

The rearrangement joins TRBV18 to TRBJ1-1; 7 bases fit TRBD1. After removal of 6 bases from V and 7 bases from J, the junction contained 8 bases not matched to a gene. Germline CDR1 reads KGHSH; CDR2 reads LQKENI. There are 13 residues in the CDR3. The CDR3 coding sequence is TGTGCCAGCTCCGGATCCCGGGACAGTGAAGCTTTCTTT. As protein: CASSGSRDSEAFF.

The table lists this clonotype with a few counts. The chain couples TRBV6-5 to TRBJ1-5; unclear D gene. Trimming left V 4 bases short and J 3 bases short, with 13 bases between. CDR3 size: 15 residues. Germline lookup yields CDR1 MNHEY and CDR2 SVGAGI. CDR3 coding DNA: TGTGCCAGCAGTTTTACGCGGTCACTCAATCAGCCCCAGCATTTT. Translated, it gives CASSFTRSLNQPQHF.

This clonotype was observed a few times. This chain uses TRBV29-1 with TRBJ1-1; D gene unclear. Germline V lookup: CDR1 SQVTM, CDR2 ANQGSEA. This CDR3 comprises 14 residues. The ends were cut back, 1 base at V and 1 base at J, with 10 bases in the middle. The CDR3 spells CSVEGLISNTEAFF. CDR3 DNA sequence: TGCAGCGTTGAAGGACTGATTTCGAACACTGAAGCTTTCTTT. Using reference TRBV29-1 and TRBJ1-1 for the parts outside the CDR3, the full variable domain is SAVISQKPSRDICQRGTSLTIQCQVDSQVTMMFWYRQQPGQSLTLIATANQGSEATYESGFVIDKFPISRPNLTFSTLTVSNMSPEDSSIYLCSVEGLISNTEAFFGQGTRLTVV.